This T cell receptor (beta chain) was found in a study of early T cells in non-severe SARS-CoV-2 infection. This clonotype occurred many times. The CDR3 is made up of 15 amino acids. V lost 6 bases and J lost 4, with 19 bases in between. The germline gives CDR1 DFQATT, CDR2 SNEGSKA (reference sequence). TCRdb independently ran MiXCR on the 5' RACE reads; one entry per CDR3 protein. The sample contains fewer than 80,000 distinct CDR3 sequences, 9% to 15% of which appear only once. The specimen was whole blood. This TCR derives from an adult who was a healthcare worker with PCR-confirmed SARS-CoV-2 infection or an uninfected control (not recorded which). This rearrangement joins TRBV20-1 to TRBJ2-1, with D maybe TRBD2 (6 bases). The CDR3 protein is CSAPSRETSYNEQFF. CDR3 DNA: TGCAGTGCCCCATCCCGGGAGACGTCGTACAATGAGCAGTTCTTC.